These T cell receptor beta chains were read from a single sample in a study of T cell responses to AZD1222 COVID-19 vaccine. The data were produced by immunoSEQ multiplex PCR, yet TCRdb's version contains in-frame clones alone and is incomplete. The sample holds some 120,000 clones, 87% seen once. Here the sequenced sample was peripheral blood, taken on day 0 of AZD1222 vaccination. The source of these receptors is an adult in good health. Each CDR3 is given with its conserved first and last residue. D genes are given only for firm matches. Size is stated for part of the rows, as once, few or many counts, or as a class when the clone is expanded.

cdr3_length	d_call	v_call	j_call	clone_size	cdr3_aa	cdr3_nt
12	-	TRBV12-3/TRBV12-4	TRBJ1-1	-	CASGHRVTEAFF	TGTGCCAGCGGACACAGGGTAACTGAAGCTTTCTTT
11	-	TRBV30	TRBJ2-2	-	CAWTETGELFF	TGTGCCTGGACAGAGACCGGGGAGCTGTTTTTT
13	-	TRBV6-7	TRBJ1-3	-	CASIVGTGNTIYF	TGTGCCAGCATCGTCGGAACTGGAAACACCATATATTTT
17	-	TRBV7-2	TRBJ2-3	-	CASSFALGGMGTDTQYF	TGTGCCAGCAGCTTTGCCCTTGGGGGAATGGGCACAGATACGCAGTATTTT
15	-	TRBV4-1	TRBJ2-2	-	CASRVPGHRTGELFF	TGCGCCAGCAGGGTCCCGGGACACCGGACCGGGGAGCTGTTTTTT
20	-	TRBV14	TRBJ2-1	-	CASSQEGPLGARSSYNEQFF	TGTGCCAGCAGCCAAGAAGGCCCTCTGGGAGCCCGTAGCTCCTACAATGAGCAGTTCTTC
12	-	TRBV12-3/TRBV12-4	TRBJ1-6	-	CANSHRDSPLHF	TGTGCCAACAGTCACAGGGATTCACCCCTCCACTTT
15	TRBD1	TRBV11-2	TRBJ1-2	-	CASSLGAAGGSSNTF	TGTGCCAGCAGCTTAGGGGCGGCAGGGGGTTCCTCCAACACCTTC
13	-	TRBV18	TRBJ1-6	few	CASSGSLNSPLHF	TGTGCCAGCTCAGGTTCATTGAATTCACCCCTCCACTTT
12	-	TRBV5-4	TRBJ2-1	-	CASSLPYNEQFF	TGTGCCAGCAGCCTCCCCTACAATGAGCAGTTCTTC
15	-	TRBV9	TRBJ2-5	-	CASSVAGGRQETQYF	TGTGCCAGCAGCGTAGCCGGGGGCAGGCAAGAGACCCAGTACTTC
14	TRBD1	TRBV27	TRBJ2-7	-	CASSGRQGPYEQYF	TGTGCCAGCAGTGGAAGACAGGGGCCCTACGAGCAGTACTTC
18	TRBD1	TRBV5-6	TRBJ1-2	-	CASSDGGQGGARNYGYTF	TGTGCCAGCAGCGATGGGGGACAGGGGGGCGCCAGGAACTATGGCTACACCTTC
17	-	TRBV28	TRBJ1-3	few	CASSLPGGMGSGNTIYF	TGTGCCAGCAGTTTACCCGGCGGGATGGGCTCTGGAAACACCATATATTTT
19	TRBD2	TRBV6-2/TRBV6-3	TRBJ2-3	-	CASSSLGLPSGRSTDTQYF	TGTGCCAGCAGTTCCCTCGGCCTTCCTAGCGGGAGGAGCACAGATACGCAGTATTTT
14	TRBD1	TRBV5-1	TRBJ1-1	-	CASSLVEGASEAFF	TGCGCCAGCAGCTTGGTAGAGGGGGCAAGTGAAGCTTTCTTT
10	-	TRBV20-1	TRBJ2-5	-	CAGSREAQYF	TGCGCGGGGTCACGAGAGGCCCAGTACTTC
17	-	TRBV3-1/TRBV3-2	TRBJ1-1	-	CASSQDRQTFMNTEAFF	TGTGCCAGCAGCCAAGATAGGCAGACTTTCATGAACACTGAAGCTTTCTTT
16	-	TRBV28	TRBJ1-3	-	CASSLSAQISGNTIYF	TGTGCCAGCAGTTTATCCGCACAGATCTCTGGAAACACCATATATTTT
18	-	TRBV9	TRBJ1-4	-	CASSVLPGAGGADEKLFF	TGTGCCAGCAGCGTTCTCCCAGGGGCAGGAGGGGCTGATGAAAAACTGTTTTTT
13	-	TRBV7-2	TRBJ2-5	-	CASSGITGETQYF	TGTGCCAGCAGCGGAATTACCGGGGAGACCCAGTACTTC
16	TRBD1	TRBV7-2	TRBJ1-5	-	CASSLATGGGNQPQHF	TGTGCCAGCAGCTTAGCGACAGGGGGAGGCAATCAGCCCCAGCATTTT